This TCR beta chain was sequenced in a study of vaccination and CD4 T cells after COVID-19. Across the whole study: Median time from COVID diagnosis to post-COVID sampling was over 95 days (35 to 161). The authors used overlapping spike peptides from SARS-CoV-2, HCoV-NL63, HCoV-OC43 and HCoV-229E to stimulate cells. Study results and limitations: Only post-vaccination samples contained a median approximately 86% of the reactive clones in convalescent patients.

This clonotype was counted a few times. Its antigen is as yet unknown. V was shortened by 4 bases and J by 0 bases, with 11 bases between the two germline ends. Germline V gene data show CDR1 as SGHNT and CDR2 as YYREEE (reference sequence). The CDR3 is made up of 14 amino acids. Treatment reported: roughly 10-day PBMC culture with coronavirus spike peptide pools or control peptides (ViraFEST assay). Expanded clonotypes were found by TCR sequencing after peptide-pool stimulation (ViraFEST). Sequence data for DNA of cultured CD4+ T cells were generated by the Oncomine TCR Beta short-read assay. TCRdb reanalysed the PCR reads using MiXCR and keeps one entry per CDR3 protein. The profile shows roughly 3,000 distinct CDR3 sequences, approximately 31% of them singletons.

The sequenced material came from CD4+ T cells from blood, cultured in vitro. The J gene is TRBJ2-7, the V gene TRBV5-4; TRBD2 is a possible D gene (5 bases). This clonotype originated in a human donor who had recovered from COVID-19. CDR3 residues: CASSADSSSYEQYF. The CDR3 region has the DNA TGTGCCAGCAGCGCGGACTCGAGCTCCTACGAGCAGTACTTC.